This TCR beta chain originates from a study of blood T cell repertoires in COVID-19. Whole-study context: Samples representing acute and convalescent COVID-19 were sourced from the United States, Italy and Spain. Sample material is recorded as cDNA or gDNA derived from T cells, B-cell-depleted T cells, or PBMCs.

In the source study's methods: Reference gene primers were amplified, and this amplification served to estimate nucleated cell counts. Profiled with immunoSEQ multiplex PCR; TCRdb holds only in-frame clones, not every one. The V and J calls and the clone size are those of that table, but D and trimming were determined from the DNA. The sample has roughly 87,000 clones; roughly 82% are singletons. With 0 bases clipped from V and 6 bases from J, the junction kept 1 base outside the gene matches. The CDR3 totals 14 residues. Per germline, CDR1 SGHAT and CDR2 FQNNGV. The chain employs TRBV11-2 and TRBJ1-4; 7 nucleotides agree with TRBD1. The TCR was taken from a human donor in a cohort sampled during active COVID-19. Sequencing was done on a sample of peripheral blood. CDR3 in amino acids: CASSLDRGDEKLFF. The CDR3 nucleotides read TGTGCCAGCAGCTTAGACAGGGGGGATGAAAAACTGTTTTTT.